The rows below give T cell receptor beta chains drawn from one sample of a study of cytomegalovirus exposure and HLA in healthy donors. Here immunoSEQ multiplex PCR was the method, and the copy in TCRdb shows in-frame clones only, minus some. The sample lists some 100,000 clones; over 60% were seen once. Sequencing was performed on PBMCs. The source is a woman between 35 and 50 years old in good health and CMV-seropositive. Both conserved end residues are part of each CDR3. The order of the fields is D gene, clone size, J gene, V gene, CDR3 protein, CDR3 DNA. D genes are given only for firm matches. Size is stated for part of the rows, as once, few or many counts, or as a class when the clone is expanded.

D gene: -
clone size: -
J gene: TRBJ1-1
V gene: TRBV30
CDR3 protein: CAWSIRGTEAFF
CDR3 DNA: TGTGCCTGGAGTATAAGAGGAACTGAAGCTTTCTTT

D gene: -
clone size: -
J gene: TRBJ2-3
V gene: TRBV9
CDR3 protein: CASSRTPSDPQYF
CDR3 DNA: TGTGCCAGCAGTCGGACTCCCTCCGATCCGCAGTATTTT

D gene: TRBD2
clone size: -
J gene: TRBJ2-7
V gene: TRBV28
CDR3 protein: CASREQSGGRYEQYF
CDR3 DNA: TGTGCCAGCAGGGAACAATCGGGAGGCCGCTACGAGCAGTACTTC

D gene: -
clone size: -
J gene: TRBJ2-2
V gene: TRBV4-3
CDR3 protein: CASSLQEPWNTGELFF
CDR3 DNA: TGCGCCAGCAGCCTACAGGAACCTTGGAACACCGGGGAGCTGTTTTTT

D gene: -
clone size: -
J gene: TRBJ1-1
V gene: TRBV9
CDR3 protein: CASSVGQGIMNTEAFF
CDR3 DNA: TGTGCCAGCAGCGTAGGTCAGGGGATCATGAACACTGAAGCTTTCTTT

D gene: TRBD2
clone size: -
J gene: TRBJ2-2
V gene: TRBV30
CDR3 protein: CAWKLAPSGTGELFF
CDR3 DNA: TGTGCCTGGAAACTAGCGCCCTCGGGGACCGGGGAGCTGTTTTTT

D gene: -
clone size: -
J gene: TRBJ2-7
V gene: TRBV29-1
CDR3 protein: CSVATVYEQYF
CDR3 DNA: TGCAGCGTTGCCACGGTCTACGAGCAGTACTTC

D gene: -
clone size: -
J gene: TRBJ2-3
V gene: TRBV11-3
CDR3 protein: CASSLNGATDTQYF
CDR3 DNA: TGTGCCAGCAGCTTAAATGGAGCCACAGATACGCAGTATTTT

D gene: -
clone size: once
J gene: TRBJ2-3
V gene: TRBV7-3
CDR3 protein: CASSPTLSTDTQYF
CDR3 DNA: TGTGCCAGCAGCCCTACCCTTAGCACAGATACGCAGTATTTT

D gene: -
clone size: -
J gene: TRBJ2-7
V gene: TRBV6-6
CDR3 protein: CASSRLGLKPSYEQYF
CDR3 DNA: TGTGCCAGCAGTCGCCTAGGACTGAAACCCTCCTACGAGCAGTACTTC

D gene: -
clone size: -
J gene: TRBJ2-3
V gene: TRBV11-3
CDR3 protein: CASSPRTSTDTQYF
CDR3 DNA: TGTGCCAGCAGCCCAAGGACTAGCACAGATACGCAGTATTTT

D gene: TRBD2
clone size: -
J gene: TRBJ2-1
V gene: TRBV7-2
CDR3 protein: CASSLEAGAWPEQFF
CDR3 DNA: TGTGCCAGCAGCTTAGAGGCGGGAGCTTGGCCTGAGCAGTTCTTC

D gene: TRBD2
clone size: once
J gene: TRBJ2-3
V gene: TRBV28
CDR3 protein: CASSSAGGSTDTQYF
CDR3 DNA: TGTGCCAGCAGTTCAGCGGGAGGGAGCACAGATACGCAGTATTTT

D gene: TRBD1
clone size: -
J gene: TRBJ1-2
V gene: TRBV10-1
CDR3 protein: CASSERQGSGGYTF
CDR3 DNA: TGCGCCAGCAGTGAAAGACAGGGATCAGGTGGCTACACCTTC

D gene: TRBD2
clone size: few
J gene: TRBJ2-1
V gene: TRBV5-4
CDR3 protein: CASSPSLLAGPYNEQFF
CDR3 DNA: TGTGCCAGCAGCCCCTCATTACTAGCGGGACCCTACAATGAGCAGTTCTTC

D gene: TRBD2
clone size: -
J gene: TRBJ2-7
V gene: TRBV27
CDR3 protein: CASSPGGSGSSVTGYF
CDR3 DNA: TGTGCCAGCAGCCCCGGCGGTAGCGGGAGTTCTGTAACTGGGTACTTC

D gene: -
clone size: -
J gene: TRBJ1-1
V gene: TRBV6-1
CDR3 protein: CASSERGNTEAFF
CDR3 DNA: TGTGCCAGCAGTGAACGGGGGAACACTGAAGCTTTCTTT

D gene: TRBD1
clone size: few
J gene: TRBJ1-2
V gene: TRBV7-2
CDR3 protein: CASSPRTGDGYTF
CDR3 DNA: TGTGCCAGCAGCCCCCGGACAGGGGATGGCTACACCTTC

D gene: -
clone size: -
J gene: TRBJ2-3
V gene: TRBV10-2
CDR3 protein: CASSEGQLPSDTQYF
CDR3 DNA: TGCGCCAGCAGTGAGGGACAGTTGCCCTCAGATACGCAGTATTTT

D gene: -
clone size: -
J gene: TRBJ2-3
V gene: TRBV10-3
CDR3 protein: CAISAQEPYTDTQYF
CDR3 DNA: TGTGCCATCAGTGCACAGGAACCATACACAGATACGCAGTATTTT

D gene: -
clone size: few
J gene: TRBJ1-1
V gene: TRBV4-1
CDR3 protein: CASSESRGMNTEAFF
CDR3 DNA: TGCGCCAGCAGCGAGAGCAGGGGCATGAACACTGAAGCTTTCTTT

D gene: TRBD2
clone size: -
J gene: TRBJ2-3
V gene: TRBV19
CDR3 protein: CASSGTSGRTDTQYF
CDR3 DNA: TGTGCCAGTAGTGGCACTAGCGGGAGAACAGATACGCAGTATTTT

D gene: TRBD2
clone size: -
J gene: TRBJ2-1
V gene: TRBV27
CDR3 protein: CASRRKLLAGGYEQFF
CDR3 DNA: TGTGCCAGCAGACGGAAATTACTAGCGGGAGGCTATGAGCAGTTCTTC

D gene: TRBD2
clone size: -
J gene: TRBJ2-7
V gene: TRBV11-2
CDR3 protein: CASSLGGGSYYEQYF
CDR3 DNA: TGTGCCAGCAGCTTAGGTGGCGGGAGTTACTACGAGCAGTACTTC

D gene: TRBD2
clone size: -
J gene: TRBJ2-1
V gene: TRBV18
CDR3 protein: CASSPISASGHNEQFF
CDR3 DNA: TGTGCCAGCTCACCAATCTCGGCTAGCGGGCATAATGAGCAGTTCTTC

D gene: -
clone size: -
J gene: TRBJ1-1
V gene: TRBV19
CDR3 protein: CASSIAQSTEAFF
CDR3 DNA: TGTGCCAGTAGTATAGCACAGAGCACTGAAGCTTTCTTT

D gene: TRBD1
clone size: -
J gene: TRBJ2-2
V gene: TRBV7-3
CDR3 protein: CASSLDRGRTGELFF
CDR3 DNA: TGTGCCAGCAGCCTCGACAGGGGGCGCACCGGGGAGCTGTTTTTT

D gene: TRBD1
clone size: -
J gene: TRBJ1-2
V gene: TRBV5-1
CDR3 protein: CASRADRAAGYTF
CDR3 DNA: TGCGCCAGCAGGGCCGACAGGGCGGCGGGCTACACCTTC

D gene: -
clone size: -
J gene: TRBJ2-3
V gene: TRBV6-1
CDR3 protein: CASSEAAWDTQYF
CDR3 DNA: TGTGCCAGCAGCGAGGCAGCCTGGGATACGCAGTATTTT

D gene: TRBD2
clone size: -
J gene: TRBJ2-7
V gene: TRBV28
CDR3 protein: CASSMYLTSGSFSYEQYF
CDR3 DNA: TGTGCCAGCAGTATGTACCTGACTAGCGGGAGTTTCTCCTACGAGCAGTACTTC

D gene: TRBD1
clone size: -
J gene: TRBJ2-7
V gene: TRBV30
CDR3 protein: CAWSVIRTGWHYEQYF
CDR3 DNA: TGTGCCTGGAGTGTTATTAGGACAGGGTGGCACTACGAGCAGTACTTC

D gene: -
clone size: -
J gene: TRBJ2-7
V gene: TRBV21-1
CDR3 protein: CASSKGASSHEQYF
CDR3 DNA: TGTGCCAGCAGCAAAGGGGCATCCAGCCACGAGCAGTACTTC

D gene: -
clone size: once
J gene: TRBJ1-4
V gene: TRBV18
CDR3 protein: CASSRPGTPNEKLFF
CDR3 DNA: TGTGCCAGCTCAAGACCCGGGACACCGAATGAAAAACTGTTTTTT

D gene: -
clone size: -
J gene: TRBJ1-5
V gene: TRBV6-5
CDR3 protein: CASSYYGPDSNQPQHF
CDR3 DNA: TGTGCCAGCAGTTACTATGGGCCAGACAGCAATCAGCCCCAGCATTTT

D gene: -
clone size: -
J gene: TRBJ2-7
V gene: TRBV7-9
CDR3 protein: CASSLGEHSYEQYF
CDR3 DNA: TGTGCCAGCAGCTTAGGGGAGCACTCCTACGAGCAGTACTTC

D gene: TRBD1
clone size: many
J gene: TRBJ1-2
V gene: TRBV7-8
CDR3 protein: CASSPLGQQGYTF
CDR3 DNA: TGTGCCAGCAGCCCCTTGGGACAGCAGGGCTACACCTTC

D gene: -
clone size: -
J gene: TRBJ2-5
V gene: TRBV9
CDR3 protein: CASSADNEETQYF
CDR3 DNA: TGTGCCAGCAGCGCAGACAATGAAGAGACCCAGTACTTC

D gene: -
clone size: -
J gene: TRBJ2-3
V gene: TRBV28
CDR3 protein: CASSFFGGTDTQYF
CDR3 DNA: TGTGCCAGCAGTTTCTTTGGCGGGACGGATACGCAGTATTTT

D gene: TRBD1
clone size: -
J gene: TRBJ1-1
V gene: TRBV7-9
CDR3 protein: CASSLADGTGRNTEAFF
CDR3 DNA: TGTGCCAGCAGCTTAGCGGACGGGACAGGACGGAACACTGAAGCTTTCTTT

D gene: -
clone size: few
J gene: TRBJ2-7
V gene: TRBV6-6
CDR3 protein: CASSYSMGGYEQYF
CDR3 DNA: TGTGCCAGCAGTTACTCCATGGGCGGGTACGAGCAGTACTTC

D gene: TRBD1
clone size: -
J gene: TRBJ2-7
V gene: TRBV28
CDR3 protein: CASSLQGANEQYF
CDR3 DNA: TGTGCCAGCAGTTTGCAGGGGGCGAACGAGCAGTACTTC

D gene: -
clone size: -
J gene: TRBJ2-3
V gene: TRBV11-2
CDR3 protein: CASSGRIRTDTQYF
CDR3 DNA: TGTGCCAGCAGCGGCAGGATCCGCACAGATACGCAGTATTTT

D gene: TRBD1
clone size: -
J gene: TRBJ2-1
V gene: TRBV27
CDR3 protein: CASSLWTGYNEQFF
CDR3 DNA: TGTGCCAGCAGTTTATGGACAGGGTACAATGAGCAGTTCTTC

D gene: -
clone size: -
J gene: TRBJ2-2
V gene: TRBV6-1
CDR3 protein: CASSDGWGELFF
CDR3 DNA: TGTGCCAGCAGTGACGGGTGGGGGGAGCTGTTTTTT

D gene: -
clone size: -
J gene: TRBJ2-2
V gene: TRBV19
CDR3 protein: CASSILPGLTIGELFF
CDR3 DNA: TGTGCCAGTAGTATCCTCCCAGGACTAACAATCGGGGAGCTGTTTTTT

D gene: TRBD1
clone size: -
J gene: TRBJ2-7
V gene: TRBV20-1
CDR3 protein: CSARNRGEQYF
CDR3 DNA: TGCAGTGCTAGAAACAGGGGCGAGCAGTACTTC

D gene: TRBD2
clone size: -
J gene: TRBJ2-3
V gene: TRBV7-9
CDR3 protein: CASSRLAGVDTDTQYF
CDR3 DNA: TGTGCCAGCAGCCGGCTAGCGGGAGTGGACACAGATACGCAGTATTTT

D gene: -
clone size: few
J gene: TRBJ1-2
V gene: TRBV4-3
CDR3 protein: CASSQDRGRGYTF
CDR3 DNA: TGCGCCAGCAGCCAAGACAGGGGCCGGGGCTACACCTTC

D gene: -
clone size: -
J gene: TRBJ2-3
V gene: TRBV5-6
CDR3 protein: CASSLGGAVTDTQYF
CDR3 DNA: TGTGCCAGCAGCTTGGGCGGGGCAGTAACAGATACGCAGTATTTT